This is a list of T cell receptor beta chains from one sample in a study of CD8 T cells in Susac syndrome. TCRdb recomputed calls from the immunoSEQ multiplex PCR reads with MiXCR, one row per CDR3 protein. The sample consists of 200,000 to 300,000 distinct CDR3 sequences, about 95% of them appearing once. What was sequenced was CD4+ T cells from PBMCs. The receptors originated from a human donor with Susac syndrome. Both conserved end residues are part of each CDR3. D genes are given only for firm matches. Rows give clone size only sometimes, using once, few, many, or a class for an expanded clone.

J,size,D,V,CDR3,DNA
TRBJ2-5,-,-,TRBV20-1,CSAVRGNQETQYF,TGCAGTGCGGTCAGGGGTAACCAAGAGACCCAGTACTTC
TRBJ2-7,-,TRBD1,TRBV4-1,CASSPQADRGEQYF,TGCGCCAGCAGCCCTCAAGCAGACAGGGGCGAGCAGTACTTC
TRBJ1-2,-,-,TRBV4-1,CASSLAGTPDGYTF,TGCGCCAGCAGCCTTGCCGGGACACCCGACGGCTACACCTTC
TRBJ1-2,-,TRBD1,TRBV6-5,CASSLDRAGYTF,TGTGCCAGCAGTCTCGACAGGGCTGGCTACACCTTC
TRBJ2-3,-,-,TRBV7-9,CASSRPGNSGTDTQYF,TGTGCCAGCAGCCGTCCGGGGAATAGCGGCACAGATACGCAGTATTTT
TRBJ1-5,-,TRBD1,TRBV20-1,CSARLSGGVDQPQHF,TGCAGTGCTAGACTCTCAGGGGGCGTCGATCAGCCCCAGCATTTT
TRBJ2-1,-,-,TRBV3-1,CASFNSYNEQFF,TGTGCCAGCTTTAACTCCTACAATGAGCAGTTCTTC
TRBJ2-7,-,TRBD1,TRBV28,CASSLRDRVSF,TGTGCCAGCAGCCTCCGGGACAGGGTATCCTTC
TRBJ2-7,-,TRBD2,TRBV7-6,CASSSGAVAGVSYEQYF,TGTGCCAGCAGCTCCGGAGCGGTAGCGGGAGTTAGCTACGAGCAGTACTTC
TRBJ2-1,-,TRBD2,TRBV29-1,CSAGGTSYEQFF,TGCAGCGCTGGGGGGACTAGCTATGAGCAGTTCTTC
TRBJ2-7,-,TRBD1,TRBV29-1,CSVETVPGQGSGEQYF,TGCAGCGTTGAAACAGTCCCGGGACAGGGGTCGGGCGAGCAGTACTTC
TRBJ2-3,-,TRBD2,TRBV7-9,CASSDWQRDFEDTQYF,TGTGCCAGCAGCGATTGGCAGCGGGATTTTGAAGATACGCAGTATTTT
TRBJ2-1,-,-,TRBV6-5,CASSSTRRNPKGNEQFF,TGTGCCAGCAGTTCCACGCGGCGGAACCCCAAGGGCAATGAGCAGTTCTTC
TRBJ1-1,-,-,TRBV5-1,CVSSSDGAANTEAFF,TGCGTCAGCAGCTCGGACGGCGCGGCGAACACTGAAGCTTTCTTT
TRBJ2-3,-,-,TRBV18,CASSPPPASDTQYF,TGTGCCAGCTCACCACCGCCAGCGAGTGATACGCAGTATTTT
TRBJ2-7,-,-,TRBV29-1,CSVAGVVSYEQYF,TGCAGCGTTGCAGGGGTCGTCTCCTACGAGCAGTACTTC
TRBJ1-1,-,-,TRBV6-5,CASSYAGPRGLTEAFF,TGTGCCAGCAGTTACGCCGGGCCGCGGGGGTTAACTGAAGCTTTCTTT
TRBJ2-7,-,-,TRBV19,CASRREGAGAEQYF,TGTGCCAGTAGACGTGAAGGGGCCGGGGCCGAGCAGTACTTC
TRBJ2-1,-,TRBD2,TRBV20-1,CSARSGALGFF,TGCAGTGCTCGCAGCGGGGCGCTGGGGTTCTTC
TRBJ2-7,once,TRBD1,TRBV20-1,CSVWSGGQGSVHEQYF,TGCAGTGTCTGGTCCGGGGGACAGGGGTCTGTCCACGAGCAGTACTTC
TRBJ2-5,-,-,TRBV20-1,CSARDLDLAFRVETQYF,TGCAGTGCTAGAGATCTCGACCTAGCCTTCAGAGTGGAGACCCAGTACTTC
TRBJ2-3,-,-,TRBV3-1,CASSRGPTDTDTQYF,TGTGCCAGCAGCCGGGGCCCCACCGACACAGATACGCAGTATTTT
TRBJ2-7,-,-,TRBV9,CASSPFLRSGEQYF,TGTGCCAGCAGCCCTTTCCTCAGGTCCGGCGAGCAGTACTTC
TRBJ1-4,-,TRBD1,TRBV7-9,CASSSTTGMAEKLFF,TGTGCCAGCAGCTCCACGACAGGGATGGCTGAAAAACTGTTTTTT
TRBJ2-1,-,-,TRBV28,CASSLRAVTNEQFF,TGTGCCAGCAGTTTAAGGGCGGTGACCAATGAGCAGTTCTTC
TRBJ1-2,-,TRBD1,TRBV29-1,CSALVGQGAPSRGYTF,TGCAGCGCACTGGTGGGACAGGGGGCCCCATCGAGGGGCTACACCTTC
TRBJ1-3,-,-,TRBV5-1,CASSLGTSTPGNTIYF,TGCGCCAGCAGCTTGGGGACCTCTACGCCTGGAAACACCATATATTTT
TRBJ1-2,-,-,TRBV30,CAGNYGYTF,TGTGCGGGGAATTATGGCTACACCTTC
TRBJ2-7,-,TRBD1,TRBV20-1,CSARGYRQGLYEQYF,TGCAGTGCTAGAGGCTACCGACAGGGCCTCTACGAGCAGTACTTC
TRBJ2-2,-,TRBD2,TRBV20-1,CSASAAGGLSGELFF,TGCAGTGCTTCGGCAGCGGGAGGGCTCAGCGGGGAGCTGTTTTTT
TRBJ2-3,once,TRBD1,TRBV20-1,CSAPATGRADTQYF,TGCAGTGCCCCCGCGACAGGGAGAGCAGATACGCAGTATTTT
TRBJ2-2,few,TRBD2,TRBV7-2,CASSRGLADTGELFF,TGTGCCAGCAGCCGCGGACTAGCGGACACCGGGGAGCTGTTTTTT
TRBJ1-2,-,TRBD1,TRBV29-1,CSVETGQGSGYTF,TGCAGCGTTGAGACAGGACAGGGTAGTGGCTACACCTTC
TRBJ2-2,-,-,TRBV29-1,CSVEGTSVTGELFF,TGCAGCGTTGAAGGGACCAGCGTAACCGGGGAGCTGTTTTTT
TRBJ1-4,-,-,TRBV20-1,CSAMDRARGHEKLFF,TGCAGTGCTATGGACCGGGCCCGGGGGCATGAAAAACTGTTTTTT
TRBJ1-5,-,TRBD1,TRBV7-9,CASSPGTGKDQPQHF,TGTGCCAGCAGCCCCGGGACAGGGAAGGATCAGCCCCAGCATTTT
TRBJ1-1,-,-,TRBV4-1,CASSFLLIGTLTEAFF,TGCGCCAGCAGCTTCCTTCTCATTGGTACGCTCACTGAAGCTTTCTTT
TRBJ2-1,-,-,TRBV2,CASSEFSAVSYNEQFF,TGTGCCAGCAGCGAATTTAGTGCAGTCTCCTACAATGAGCAGTTCTTC
TRBJ2-3,-,TRBD1,TRBV7-9,CASSPGQEYIYTDTQYF,TGTGCCAGCAGCCCGGGACAGGAGTACATATACACAGATACGCAGTATTTT
TRBJ2-2,-,TRBD1,TRBV9,CASSPRGPNTGELFF,TGTGCCAGCAGCCCCAGGGGGCCGAACACCGGGGAGCTGTTTTTT
TRBJ2-7,-,-,TRBV12-3/TRBV12-4,CASRRQPGEQYF,TGTGCCAGCAGACGACAGCCTGGGGAGCAGTACTTC
TRBJ2-2,-,TRBD2,TRBV11-2,CASSFSGSGAGELFF,TGTGCCAGCAGCTTTAGCGGGAGTGGGGCCGGGGAGCTGTTTTTT
TRBJ1-1,-,-,TRBV27,CASKRAGGLTEAFF,TGTGCCAGCAAGAGGGCCGGGGGCCTCACTGAAGCTTTCTTT